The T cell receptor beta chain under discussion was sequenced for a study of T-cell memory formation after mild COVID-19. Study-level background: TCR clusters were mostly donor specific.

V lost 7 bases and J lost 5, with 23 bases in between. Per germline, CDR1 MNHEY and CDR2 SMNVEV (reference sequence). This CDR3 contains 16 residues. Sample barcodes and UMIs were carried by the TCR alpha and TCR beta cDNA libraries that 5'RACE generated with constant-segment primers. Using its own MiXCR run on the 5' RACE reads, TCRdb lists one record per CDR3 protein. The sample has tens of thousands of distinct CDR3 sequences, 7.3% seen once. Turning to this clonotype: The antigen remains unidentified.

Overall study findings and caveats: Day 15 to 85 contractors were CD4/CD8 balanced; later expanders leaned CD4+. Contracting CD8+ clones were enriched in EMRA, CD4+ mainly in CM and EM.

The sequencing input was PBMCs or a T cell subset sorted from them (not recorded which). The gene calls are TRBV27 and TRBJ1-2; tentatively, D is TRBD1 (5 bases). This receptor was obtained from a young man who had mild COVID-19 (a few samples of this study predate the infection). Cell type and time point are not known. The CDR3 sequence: CASKPRRGVEAYGYTF. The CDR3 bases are TGTGCCAGCAAACCCCGCAGAGGGGTGGAGGCGTATGGCTACACCTTC.